These 4 T cell receptor beta chains were all obtained from the same sample, sequenced in a study of human T cells and chemical hapten exposure. Documented time point: patch test 1, 2 weeks after DPC sensitization. As for treatment: therapeutic diphenylcyclopropenone sensitization with weekly scalp DPC. The study extracted total RNA from unfractionated whole blood. A single record per CDR3 protein comes from TCRdb applying MiXCR to the RACE reads. There are 42,000 or so distinct CDR3 sequences in the sample; 4% occur only once, and roughly a quarter lies in the top ten. The sample was whole blood, taken in connection with sensitization to the hapten diphenylcyclopropenone (DPC). The receptors derive from a man aged 45-65 years with alopecia areata. Some clones in this sample may be carry-over from other donors' samples.

There are many counts of this clonotype. This chain connects TRBV9 to TRBJ1-6; D ambiguous. The V gene's germline CDR1 is SGDLS and CDR2 YYNGEE. V gave up 1 base and J gave up 4 bases, with 9 bases separating them. This CDR3 has 15 amino acids. In DNA form, the CDR3 reads TGTGCCAGCAGCGTAACAGTGGGGTATAATTCACCCCTCCACTTT. Translation gives CASSVTVGYNSPLHF. The full variable domain, rest sourced from reference TRBV9 and TRBJ1-6, is DSGVTQTPKHLITATGQRVTLRCSPRSGDLSVYWYQQSLDQGLQFLIQYYNGEERAKGNILERFSAQQFPDLHSELNLSSLELGDSALYFCASSVTVGYNSPLHFGNGTRLTVT.

The sample holds many counts of this clonotype. The rearrangement joins TRBV4-3 to TRBJ1-3; D may be TRBD1 (6 bases). This CDR3 has 18 amino acids. Trimming took 2 bases from V and 0 from J, leaving 17 bases between them. CDR1 and CDR2 (germline): LGHNA, YSLEER. DNA of the CDR3: TGCGCCAGCAGCCAATATCGATTACAGGGCTCCTCTGGAAACACCATATATTTT. Translation gives CASSQYRLQGSSGNTIYF.

This clonotype was recorded at least ten times. V gene TRBV12-3 or TRBV12-4 combines with J gene TRBJ1-4; tentatively, D is TRBD1 (5 bases). The CDR3 totals 14 residues. The V end lost 5 bases, the J end lost 3 bases, and 10 bases lay between the germline ends. DNA of the CDR3: TGTGCCAGCAGTCCGCGGGGCGCTAATGAAAAACTGTTTTTT. Amino acid sequence: CASSPRGANEKLFF.

The table lists this clonotype with a few counts. V and J are TRBV29-1 and TRBJ2-2; the match to TRBD2 covers 9 bases. Germline lookup yields CDR1 SQVTM and CDR2 ANQGSEA. After removal of 7 bases from V and 5 bases from J, the junction contained 17 bases not matched to a gene. The CDR3 has 17 amino acids. The CDR3 loop is CSGVISGSGVGTGELFF. As DNA, the CDR3 is TGCAGCGGGGTCATTAGCGGGAGCGGGGTTGGGACCGGGGAGCTGTTTTTT.